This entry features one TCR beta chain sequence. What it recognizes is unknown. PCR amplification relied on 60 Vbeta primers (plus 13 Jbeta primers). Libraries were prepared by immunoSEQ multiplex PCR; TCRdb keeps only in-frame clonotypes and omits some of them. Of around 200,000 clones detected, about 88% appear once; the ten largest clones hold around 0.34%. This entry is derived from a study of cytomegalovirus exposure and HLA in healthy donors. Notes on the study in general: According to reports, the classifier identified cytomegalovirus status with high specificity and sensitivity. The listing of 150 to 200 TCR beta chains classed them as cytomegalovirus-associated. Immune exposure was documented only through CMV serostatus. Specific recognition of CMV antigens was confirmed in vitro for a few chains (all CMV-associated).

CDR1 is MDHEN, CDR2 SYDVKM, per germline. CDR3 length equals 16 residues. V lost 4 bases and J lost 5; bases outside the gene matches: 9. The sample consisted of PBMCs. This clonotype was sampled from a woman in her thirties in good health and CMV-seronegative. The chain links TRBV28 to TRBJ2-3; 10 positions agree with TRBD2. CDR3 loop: CASSSGTSGIIDTQYF. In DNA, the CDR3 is TGTGCCAGCAGTTCGGGTACTAGCGGGATTATAGATACGCAGTATTTT.